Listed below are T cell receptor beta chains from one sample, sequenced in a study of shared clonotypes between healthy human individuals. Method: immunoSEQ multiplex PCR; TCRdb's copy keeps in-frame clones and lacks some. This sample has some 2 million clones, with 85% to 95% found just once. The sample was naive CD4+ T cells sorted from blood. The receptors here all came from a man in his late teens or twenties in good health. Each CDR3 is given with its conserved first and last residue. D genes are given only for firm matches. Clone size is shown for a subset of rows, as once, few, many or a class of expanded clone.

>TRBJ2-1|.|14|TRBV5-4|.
TGTGCCAGCAGCTTGGACCATTCCTACAATGAGCAGTTCTTC
CASSLDHSYNEQFF
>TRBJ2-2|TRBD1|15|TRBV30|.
TGTGCCTGGAGTGTACTCAGCAGGGGGTACGGGGAGCTGTTTTTT
CAWSVLSRGYGELFF
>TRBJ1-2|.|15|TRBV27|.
TGTGCCAGCAGTTTATCGTACAGTTCTAACTATGGCTACACCTTC
CASSLSYSSNYGYTF
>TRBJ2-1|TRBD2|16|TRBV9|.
TGTGCCAGCAGCGCCCGCGGGGCGGGGGGGACAAATGAGCAGTTCTTC
CASSARGAGGTNEQFF
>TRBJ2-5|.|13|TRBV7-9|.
TGTGCCAGCAGCTTCGGACAGCAAGAGACCCAGTACTTC
CASSFGQQETQYF
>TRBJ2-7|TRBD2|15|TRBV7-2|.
TGTGCCAGCAGCCCTGGGGCGGGAGTAACTTACGAGCAGTACTTC
CASSPGAGVTYEQYF
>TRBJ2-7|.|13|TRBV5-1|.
TGCGCCAGCAGCTTGGGGGGGAACTACGAGCAGTACTTC
CASSLGGNYEQYF
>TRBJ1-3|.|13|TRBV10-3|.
TGTGCCATCTCCGAGGGGGGTGGAAACACCATATATTTT
CAISEGGGNTIYF
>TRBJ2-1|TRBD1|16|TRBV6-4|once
TGTGCCAGCAGTGACCCGGACAGGCGCTCCTACAATGAGCAGTTCTTC
CASSDPDRRSYNEQFF
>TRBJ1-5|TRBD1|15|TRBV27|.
TGTGCCAGCAGGGCAGGGGGTAATAGCAATCAGCCCCAGCATTTT
CASRAGGNSNQPQHF
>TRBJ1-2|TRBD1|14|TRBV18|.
TGTGCCAGCTCACCACCGACAGGGGTAGATGGCTACACCTTC
CASSPPTGVDGYTF
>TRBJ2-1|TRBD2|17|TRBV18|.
TGTGCCAGCTCACCGGATGGGAGGGCGCTGCTAGACAATGAGCAGTTCTTC
CASSPDGRALLDNEQFF
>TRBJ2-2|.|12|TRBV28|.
TGTGCCAGCAGTTTAGGCACCGGGGAGCTGTTTTTT
CASSLGTGELFF
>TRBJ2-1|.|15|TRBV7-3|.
TGTGCCAGCAGCTTAGACGCCGGCCCCTACAATGAGCAGTTCTTC
CASSLDAGPYNEQFF
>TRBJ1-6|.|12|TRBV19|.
TGTGCCAGTAGTATACCCAATTCACCCCTCCACTTT
CASSIPNSPLHF
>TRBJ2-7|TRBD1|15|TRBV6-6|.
TGTGCCAGCAGCCAACCGGGACAGGGCTCCTACGAGCAGTACTTC
CASSQPGQGSYEQYF
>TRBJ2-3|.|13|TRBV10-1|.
TGCGCCAGCAGTGGCATCCTTTCAGATACGCAGTATTTT
CASSGILSDTQYF
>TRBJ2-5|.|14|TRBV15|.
TGTGCCACCAGCAGACCTAAACCCTTGGAGACCCAGTACTTC
CATSRPKPLETQYF
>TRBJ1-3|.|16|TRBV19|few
TGTGCCAGTAGTATATTATCCGGCAGTGGCGGAAACACCATATATTTT
CASSILSGSGGNTIYF
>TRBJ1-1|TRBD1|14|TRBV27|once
TGTGCCAGCAAGGCGACAGGGGATGGTCCTGAAGCTTTCTTT
CASKATGDGPEAFF
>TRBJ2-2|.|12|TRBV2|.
TGTGCCAGCAGTGAAAATTCCGGGGAGCTGTTTTTT
CASSENSGELFF
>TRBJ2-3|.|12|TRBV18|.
TGTGCCAGCTCACAGGGTCCAGATACGCAGTATTTT
CASSQGPDTQYF
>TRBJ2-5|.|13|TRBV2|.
TGTGCCAGCAGTTCCGGCTTAGGGGAGACCCAGTACTTC
CASSSGLGETQYF
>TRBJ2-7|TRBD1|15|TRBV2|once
TGTGCCAGCAGTCAGAACAGGGGGCGAGGCTACGAGCAGTACTTC
CASSQNRGRGYEQYF
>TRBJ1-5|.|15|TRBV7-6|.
TGTGCCAGCAGCCTTACTCCCGGGGTCAATCAGCCCCAGCATTTT
CASSLTPGVNQPQHF
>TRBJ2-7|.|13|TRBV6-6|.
TGTGCCAGCAGACCGGACAGAACCTACGAGCAGTACTTC
CASRPDRTYEQYF
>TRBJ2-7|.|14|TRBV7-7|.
TGTGCTAGCAGCCCTTCGAAGGGGGCCTACGAGCAGTACTTC
CASSPSKGAYEQYF
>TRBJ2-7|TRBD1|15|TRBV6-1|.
TGTGCCAGCAGTAGGGGGACAGGGCTGTCCTACGAGCAGTACTTC
CASSRGTGLSYEQYF
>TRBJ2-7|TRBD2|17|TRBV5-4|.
TGTGCCAGCAGCTCCGTCACTAGCGGGGCATGGGCTGAGGAGCAGTACTTC
CASSSVTSGAWAEEQYF
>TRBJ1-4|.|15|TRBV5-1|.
TGCGCCAGCAGCTTGGCCTCAGGAGGGGGAGGAAAACTGTTTTTT
CASSLASGGGGKLFF
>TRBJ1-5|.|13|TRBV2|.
TGTGCCAGCACCGGGGGGCCCAATCAGCCCCAGCATTTT
CASTGGPNQPQHF
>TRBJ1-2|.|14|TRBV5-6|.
TGTGCCAGCAGCCTTCGGGACCTGCCCTATGGCTACACCTTC
CASSLRDLPYGYTF
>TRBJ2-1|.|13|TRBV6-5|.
TGTGCCAGCAGCCGCGACAGCTACAATGAGCAGTTCTTC
CASSRDSYNEQFF
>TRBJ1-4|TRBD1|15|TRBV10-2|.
TGCGCCAGCAGCCGACAGGGCACAACTAATGAAAAACTGTTTTTT
CASSRQGTTNEKLFF
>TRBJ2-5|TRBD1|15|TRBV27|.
TGTGCCAGCAGGGGGGACAGGGGGCTTGGAGAGACCCAGTACTTC
CASRGDRGLGETQYF
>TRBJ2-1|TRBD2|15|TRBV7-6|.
TGTGCCAGCAGCTTAAAGCTAGCGGGAGAAGATGAGCAGTTCTTC
CASSLKLAGEDEQFF
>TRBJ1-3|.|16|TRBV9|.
TGTGCCAGCAGCGTAGCTGGGGGTTTCTCTGGAAACACCATATATTTT
CASSVAGGFSGNTIYF
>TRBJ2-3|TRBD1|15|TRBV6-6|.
TGTGCCAGCAGCCCCGGACAGGGAAAAGGAGATACGCAGTATTTT
CASSPGQGKGDTQYF
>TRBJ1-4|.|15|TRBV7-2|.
TGTGCCAGCAGCCCTCAGGGTGCAACTAATGAAAAACTGTTTTTT
CASSPQGATNEKLFF
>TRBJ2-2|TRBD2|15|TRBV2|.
TGTGCCAGCAGCTTGACTAGCGCGAACACCGGGGAGCTGTTTTTT
CASSLTSANTGELFF
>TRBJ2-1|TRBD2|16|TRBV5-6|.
TGTGCCAGCACTCCCATAGCGGGAGCGGGAGGCAATGAGCAGTTCTTC
CASTPIAGAGGNEQFF
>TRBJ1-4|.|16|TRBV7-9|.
TGTGCCAGCAGCTTAGGATGGGTGGAAGCTAATGAAAAACTGTTTTTT
CASSLGWVEANEKLFF
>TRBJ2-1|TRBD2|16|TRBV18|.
TGTGCCAGCTCACCTCGGCCCGGGGGGGTTAGGGATGAGCAGTTCTTC
CASSPRPGGVRDEQFF
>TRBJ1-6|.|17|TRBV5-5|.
TGTGCCAGCAGCTTGGCGGCTACGGGCGCGGTAGACTCACCCCTCCACTTT
CASSLAATGAVDSPLHF
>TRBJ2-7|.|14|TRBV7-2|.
TGTGCCAGCAGCTTACCCAAGGGAGGTTGGGAGCAGTACTTC
CASSLPKGGWEQYF